The entry below describes one T cell receptor (beta chain). Its antigen is currently not known. Base quality data are lacking; no much larger clone is found one base away. These data belong to a study of breast tumors, draining lymph nodes, adjacent tissues listed by TCRdb under 2016. Study-wide context: TCR beta repertoires were compared across tumor, adjacent nontumor tissue and axillary lymph nodes obtained from breast cancer patients. In human breast cancer, the study set out to assess how tumor, surrounding tissue and draining lymph node repertoires relate to one another and whether T cells might be exchanged between them.

On the study overall, not on this receptor specifically: Tumor T-cell repertoires showed less diversity than lymph node repertoires and more diversity than nontumor tissue repertoires, and tumor T-cell repertoires showed preferential V and J gene usage. The data were considered consistent with the idea that most tumor T cells come from the lymph node and then expand in tumor tissue. Rather than being directly demonstrated, the conclusion that tumor T cells originate in lymph nodes was presented as consistent with a hypothesis. Tumor and nontumor tissue repertoires were found to be significantly more similar in luminal-like than in basal-like breast cancer.

The axillary draining lymph nodes of breast cancer patients were the source of the lymph node samples. The CDR3 measures 15 amino acids from cysteine to phenylalanine. Only the CDR3 DNA stays, 45 bases, in frame from base 1. V is pared back by 4 bases and J by 4 bases, with 14 bases lying between the germline termini. Reading the germline V gene gives CDR1 MGHRA and CDR2 YSYEKL. The sequencing machine was an Illumina HiSeq 2000. Multiplex PCR amplification was used to generate the TCR beta chain libraries. High-throughput sequencing was used to analyze the amplified TCR beta chain products. TCRdb cleaned the public reads at Q25 with fastp, built clones with MiXCR and kept in-frame beta chains. Records with the same CDR3 protein are collapsed into one entry carrying the most frequent genes and DNA. Present in this sample are fewer than 200,000 distinct CDR3 sequences, 30% to 35% of which were seen just once. The ten top clones hold 3.5% to 4.5% of the sample.

The V and J segments used are TRBV4-1 and TRBJ1-5; the D gene is perhaps TRBD1, on 6 matching bases. The sample taken for sequencing was axillary lymph node tissue. The clonotype comes from a female donor with breast cancer. Some clones in this sample may be carry-over from other donors' samples. The encoded CDR3 is CASSPRTEANQPQHF. The DNA sequence reads TGCGCCAGCAGCCCACGGACAGAAGCTAATCAGCCCCAGCATTTT.